This T cell receptor beta chain was sequenced in a study of regulatory T cells in long-lasting Graves disease. Study-level points and caveats: The researchers studied only peripheral blood, not thyroid tissue. Persistent patients shared more public clonotypes (around 2,500) than new patients (966).

Time point noted: newly diagnosed GD, antithyroid drugs for less than 3 months. Construction of the TCR library relied on RNA isolated from PBMCs. Patients came through an endocrinology department, and that department was in Xi'an, China. There are many counts of this clonotype. Antigen: not known. V shed 6 bases, J shed 0 bases, and the junction held 9 bases outside the gene matches. Germline CDR1 reads SQVTM; CDR2 reads ANQGSEA. The CDR3 has 15 residues. iRepertoire HTBI primers and Arm-PCR of CDR3 regions built TCR beta libraries. From the multiplex PCR reads, TCRdb called clonotypes with MiXCR, one entry per CDR3 protein. The sample includes roughly 500,000 distinct CDR3 sequences, 13% of them seen just once. This sample was shared with a second study, whose subject was T cells in Graves' hyperthyroidism and ophthalmopathy. From that paper: A first-round RT-PCR of the TCR CDR3 used the HTBI primer set.

Sequencing used peripheral blood mononuclear cells (PBMCs), obtained at new diagnosis, from a patient treated with antithyroid drugs. The sequence was obtained from a man aged 25-45 years with Graves disease. This chain links TRBV29-1 with TRBJ2-7, with 9 positions matching TRBD1. CDR3 sequence (DNA): TGCAGCGTGAGAGGGGACAGGGCCAGCTCCTACGAGCAGTACTTC. This translates into CSVRGDRASSYEQYF.